This T cell receptor beta chain was observed in a study of blood T cell repertoires in COVID-19. V was cut by 5 bases and J by 4 bases, with 23 bases left in between. Germline CDR1 is GTSNPN and CDR2 is SVGIG (reference sequence). This CDR3 is built from 17 residues. In the source study's methods: The authors estimated nucleated cell counts from reference gene primer amplification. Produced via immunoSEQ multiplex PCR; TCRdb's table is partial and in-frame only. D and trimming were read from the DNA, whereas the V and J calls and clone size are those reported in that table. The repertoire holds some 170,000 clones, with more than 70% as singletons.

The sequence derives from a man aged 35 to 55 who had recovered from COVID-19. V and J are TRBV30 and TRBJ2-2; D is possibly TRBD1 (6 bases). What was sequenced was PBMCs or T cells enriched from blood (not recorded which). The CDR3 DNA is TGTGCCTGGGCCATATTCCAGGCAGGGGCCTTCACCGGGGAGCTGTTTTTT. This gives the protein CAWAIFQAGAFTGELFF.